This entry describes one T cell receptor beta chain. Its cognate antigen is unknown. The entry originates in a study of PD-1 blockade in classical Hodgkin lymphoma. Across the study: Intravenous nivolumab at 3 mg/kg was given to patients every 2 weeks. Regarding the study as a whole: Newly diagnosed patients had diversity similar to the baseline diversity of complete responders. At baseline, newly diagnosed patients reportedly showed less TCR diversity than healthy donors.

The germline V gene has CDR1 SNHLY and CDR2 FYNNEI. This CDR3 is 13 amino acids long. V lost 7 bases, J lost 4 bases, and 11 bases lay in between. The protocol was immunoSEQ multiplex PCR, while the TCRdb copy is restricted to in-frame clones and leaves out a portion. The sample lists some 60,000 clones, 80% to 90% occurring once. Each of the patients experienced relapse following autologous stem cell transplantation, and their brentuximab vedotin exposure differed. The TCR comes from a human donor with classical Hodgkin lymphoma. The sample consisted of peripheral blood mononuclear cells (PBMCs), taken at baseline. This chain links TRBV2 with TRBJ2-1; D is perhaps TRBD1 (6 bases). The chain's CDR3 is CASTLGQYNEQFF. CDR3 nucleotide sequence: TGTGCCAGCACCTTAGGACAGTACAATGAGCAGTTCTTC. Full variable domain (outside the CDR3, taken from reference TRBV2 and TRBJ2-1): EPEVTQTPSHQVTQMGQEVILRCVPISNHLYFYWYRQILGQKVEFLVSFYNNEISEKSEIFDDQFSVERPDGSNFTLKIRSTKLEDSAMYFCASTLGQYNEQFFGPGTRLTVL.